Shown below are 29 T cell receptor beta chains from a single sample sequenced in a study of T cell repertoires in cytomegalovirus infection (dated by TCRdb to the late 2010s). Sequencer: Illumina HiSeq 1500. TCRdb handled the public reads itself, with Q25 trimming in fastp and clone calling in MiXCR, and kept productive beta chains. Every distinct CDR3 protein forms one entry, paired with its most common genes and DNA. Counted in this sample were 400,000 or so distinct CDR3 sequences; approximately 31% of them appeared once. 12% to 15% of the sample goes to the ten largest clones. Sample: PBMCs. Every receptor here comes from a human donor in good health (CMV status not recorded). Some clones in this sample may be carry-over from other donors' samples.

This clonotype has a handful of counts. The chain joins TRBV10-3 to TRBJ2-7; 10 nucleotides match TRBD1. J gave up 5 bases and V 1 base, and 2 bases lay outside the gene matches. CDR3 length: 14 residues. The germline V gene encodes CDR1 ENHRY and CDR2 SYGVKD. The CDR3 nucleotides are TGTGCCATCAGTGAGTGGGACAGGGGCCACGAGCAGTACTTC. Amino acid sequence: CAISEWDRGHEQYF.

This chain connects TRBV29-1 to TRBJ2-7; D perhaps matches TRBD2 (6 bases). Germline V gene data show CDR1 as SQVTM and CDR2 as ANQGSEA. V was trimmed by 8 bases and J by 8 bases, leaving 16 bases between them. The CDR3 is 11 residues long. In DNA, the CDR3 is TGCAGCTCATCTCAGGGAGGCAAGCAGTACTTC. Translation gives CSSSQGGKQYF.

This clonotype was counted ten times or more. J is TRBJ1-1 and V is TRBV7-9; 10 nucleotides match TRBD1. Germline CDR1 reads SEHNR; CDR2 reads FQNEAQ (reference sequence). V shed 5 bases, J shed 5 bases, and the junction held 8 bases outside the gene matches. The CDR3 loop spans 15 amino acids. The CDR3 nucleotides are TGTGCCAGCAGCCCACGGGACAGGGGAAGTACTGAAGCTTTCTTT. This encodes CASSPRDRGSTEAFF.

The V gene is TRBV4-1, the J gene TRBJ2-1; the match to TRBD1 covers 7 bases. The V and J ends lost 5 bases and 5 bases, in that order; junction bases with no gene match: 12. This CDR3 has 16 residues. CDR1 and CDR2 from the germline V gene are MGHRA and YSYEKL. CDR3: CASSSPEGQINNEQFF. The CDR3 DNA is TGCGCCAGCAGCTCGCCCGAGGGACAGATCAACAATGAGCAGTTCTTC.

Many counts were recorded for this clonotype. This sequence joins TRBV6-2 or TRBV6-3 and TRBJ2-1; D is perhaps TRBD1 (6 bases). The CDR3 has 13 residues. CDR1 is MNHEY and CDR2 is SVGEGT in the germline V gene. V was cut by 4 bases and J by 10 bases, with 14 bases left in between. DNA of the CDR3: TGTGCCAGCAGTTCTACATGGGGGCACGAGCAGTTCTTC. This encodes CASSSTWGHEQFF.

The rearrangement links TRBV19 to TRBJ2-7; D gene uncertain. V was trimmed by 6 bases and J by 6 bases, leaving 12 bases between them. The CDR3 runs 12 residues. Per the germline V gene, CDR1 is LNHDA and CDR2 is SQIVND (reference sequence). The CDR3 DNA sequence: TGTGCCAGTAGCCCTGGGCGAGGCGAGCAGTACTTC. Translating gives CASSPGRGEQYF.

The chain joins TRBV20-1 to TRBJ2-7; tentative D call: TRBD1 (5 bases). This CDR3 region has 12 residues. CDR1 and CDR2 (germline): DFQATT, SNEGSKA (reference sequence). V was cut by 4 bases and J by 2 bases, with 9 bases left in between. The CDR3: CSATGLAYEQYF. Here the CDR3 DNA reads TGCAGTGCTACAGGGCTGGCCTACGAGCAGTACTTC.

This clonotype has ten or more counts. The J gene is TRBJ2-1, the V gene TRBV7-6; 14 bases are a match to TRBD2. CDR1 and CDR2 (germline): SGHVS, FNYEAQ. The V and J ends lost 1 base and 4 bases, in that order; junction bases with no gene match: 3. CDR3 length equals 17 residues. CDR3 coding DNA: TGTGCCAGCAGCTTAGGGGGACTAGCGGGGGCATACAATGAGCAGTTCTTC. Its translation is CASSLGGLAGAYNEQFF.

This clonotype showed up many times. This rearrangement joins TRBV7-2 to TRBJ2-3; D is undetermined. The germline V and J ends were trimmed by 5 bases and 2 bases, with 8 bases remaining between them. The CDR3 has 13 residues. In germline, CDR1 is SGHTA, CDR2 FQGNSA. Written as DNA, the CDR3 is TGTGCCAGCAGCCAGTCCATCACAGATACGCAGTATTTT. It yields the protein CASSQSITDTQYF. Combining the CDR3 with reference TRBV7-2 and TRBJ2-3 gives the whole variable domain GAGVSQSPSNKVTEKGKDVELRCDPISGHTALYWYRQSLGQGLEFLIYFQGNSAPDKSGLPSDRFSAERTGGSVSTLTIQRTQQEDSAVYLCASSQSITDTQYFGPGTRLTVL.

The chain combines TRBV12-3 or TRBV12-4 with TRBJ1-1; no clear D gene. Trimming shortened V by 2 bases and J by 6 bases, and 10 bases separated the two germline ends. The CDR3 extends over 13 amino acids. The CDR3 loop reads CASSLMNGAEAFF. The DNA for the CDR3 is TGTGCCAGCAGTTTAATGAACGGGGCTGAAGCTTTCTTT.

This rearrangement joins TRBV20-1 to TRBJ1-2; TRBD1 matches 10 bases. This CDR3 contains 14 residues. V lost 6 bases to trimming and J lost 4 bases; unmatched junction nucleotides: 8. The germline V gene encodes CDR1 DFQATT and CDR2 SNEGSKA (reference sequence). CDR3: CSARDRGIGYGYTF. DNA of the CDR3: TGCAGTGCCAGGGACAGGGGAATTGGCTATGGCTACACCTTC.

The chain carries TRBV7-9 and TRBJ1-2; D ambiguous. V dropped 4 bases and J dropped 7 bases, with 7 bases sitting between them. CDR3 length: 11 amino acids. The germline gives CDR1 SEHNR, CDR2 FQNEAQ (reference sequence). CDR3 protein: CASSSSSGYTF. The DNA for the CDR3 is TGTGCCAGCAGCTCTTCGAGTGGCTACACCTTC.

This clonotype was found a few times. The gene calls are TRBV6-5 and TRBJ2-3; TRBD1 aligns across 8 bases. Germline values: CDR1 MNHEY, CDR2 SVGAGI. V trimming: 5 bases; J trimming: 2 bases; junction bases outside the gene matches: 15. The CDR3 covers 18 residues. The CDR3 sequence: CASSPGTGKVKATDTQYF. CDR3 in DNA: TGTGCCAGCAGTCCCGGGACAGGAAAAGTAAAGGCCACAGATACGCAGTATTTT.

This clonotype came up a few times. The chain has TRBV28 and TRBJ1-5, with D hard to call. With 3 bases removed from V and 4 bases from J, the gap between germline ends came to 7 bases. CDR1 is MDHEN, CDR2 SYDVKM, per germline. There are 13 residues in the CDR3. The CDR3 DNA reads TGTGCCAGCAGTTTTAGTCGGAATCAGCCCCAGCATTTT. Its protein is CASSFSRNQPQHF.

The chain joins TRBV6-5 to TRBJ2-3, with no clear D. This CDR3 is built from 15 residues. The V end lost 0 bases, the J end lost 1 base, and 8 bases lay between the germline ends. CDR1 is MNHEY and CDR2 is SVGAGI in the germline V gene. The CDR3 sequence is CASSYSIGRTDTQYF. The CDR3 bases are TGTGCCAGCAGTTACTCGATTGGGCGCACAGATACGCAGTATTTT.

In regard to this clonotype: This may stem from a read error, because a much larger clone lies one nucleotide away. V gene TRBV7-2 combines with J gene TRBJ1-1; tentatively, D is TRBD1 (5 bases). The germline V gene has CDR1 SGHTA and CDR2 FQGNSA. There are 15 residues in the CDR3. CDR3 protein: CASSPPKGVGTDAFF. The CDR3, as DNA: TGTGCCAGCAGCCCCCCCAAAGGGGTTGGCACTGACGCTTTCTTT.

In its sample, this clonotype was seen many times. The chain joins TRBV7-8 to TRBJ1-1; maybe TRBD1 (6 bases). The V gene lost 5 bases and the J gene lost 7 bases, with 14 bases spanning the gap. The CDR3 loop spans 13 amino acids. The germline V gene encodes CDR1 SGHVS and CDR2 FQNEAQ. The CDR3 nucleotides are TGTGCCAGCAGCCCAAGGGGGACTCTTGAAGCTTTCTTT. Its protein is CASSPRGTLEAFF.

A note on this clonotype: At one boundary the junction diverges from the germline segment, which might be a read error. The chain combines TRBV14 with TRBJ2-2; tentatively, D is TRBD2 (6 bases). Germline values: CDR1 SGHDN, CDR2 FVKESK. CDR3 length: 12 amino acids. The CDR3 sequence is CASSKEGGELFF. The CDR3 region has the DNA TGTGCCAGCAGCAAGGAAGGCGGGGAGCTGTTCTTT.

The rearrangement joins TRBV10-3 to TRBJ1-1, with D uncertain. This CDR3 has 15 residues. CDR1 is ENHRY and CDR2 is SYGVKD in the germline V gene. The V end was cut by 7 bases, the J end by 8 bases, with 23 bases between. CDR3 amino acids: CAIIADKSQTPEAFF. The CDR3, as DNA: TGTGCCATCATTGCGGATAAATCTCAGACTCCCGAAGCTTTCTTT.

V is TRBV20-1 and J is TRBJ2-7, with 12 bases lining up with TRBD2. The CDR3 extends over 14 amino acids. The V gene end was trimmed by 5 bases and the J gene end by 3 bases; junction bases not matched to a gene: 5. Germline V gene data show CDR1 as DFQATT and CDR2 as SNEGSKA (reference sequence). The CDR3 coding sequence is TGCAGTGCTTTAAGACTAGCGGGGGACTACGAGCAGTACTTC. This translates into CSALRLAGDYEQYF.

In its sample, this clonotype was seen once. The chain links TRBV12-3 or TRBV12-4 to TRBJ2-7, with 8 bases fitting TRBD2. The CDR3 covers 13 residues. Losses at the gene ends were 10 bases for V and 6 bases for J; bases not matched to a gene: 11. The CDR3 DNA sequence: TGTGCCACCCGGGGGGGGGTCCAAGGCGAGCAGTACTTC. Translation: CATRGGVQGEQYF.

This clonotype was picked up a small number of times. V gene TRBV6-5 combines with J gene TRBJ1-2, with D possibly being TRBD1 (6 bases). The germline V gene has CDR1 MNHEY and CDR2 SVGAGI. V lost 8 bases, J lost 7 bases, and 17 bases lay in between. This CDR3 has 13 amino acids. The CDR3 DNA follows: TGTGCCAGCGGGTGGGGGCGCGAAGGTGGCTACACCTTC. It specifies CASGWGREGGYTF.

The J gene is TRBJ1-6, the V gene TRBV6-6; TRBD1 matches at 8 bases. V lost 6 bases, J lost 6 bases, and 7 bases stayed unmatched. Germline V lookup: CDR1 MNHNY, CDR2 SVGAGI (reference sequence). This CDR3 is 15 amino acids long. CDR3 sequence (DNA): TGTGCCAGCAGCCTGACAGGGGTCCCTAATTCACCCCTCCACTTT. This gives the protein CASSLTGVPNSPLHF.

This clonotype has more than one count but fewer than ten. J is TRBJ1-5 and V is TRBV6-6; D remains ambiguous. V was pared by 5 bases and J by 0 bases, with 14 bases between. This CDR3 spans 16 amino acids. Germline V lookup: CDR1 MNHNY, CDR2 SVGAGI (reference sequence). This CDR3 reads CASSQRTGNSNQPQHF. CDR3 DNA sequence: TGTGCCAGCAGTCAGCGGACGGGCAATAGCAATCAGCCCCAGCATTTT.

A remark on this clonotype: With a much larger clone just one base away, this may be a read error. DNA for the CDR3: TGTGCCAGCAGCTTGGGACAGGGGTACCACGAGACCCAGTACTTC. This sequence encodes CASSLGQGYHETQYF. The chain employs TRBV7-2 and TRBJ2-5, with 10 bases matching TRBD1. CDR3 size: 15 residues. CDR1 and CDR2 from the germline V gene are SGHTA and FQGNSA.

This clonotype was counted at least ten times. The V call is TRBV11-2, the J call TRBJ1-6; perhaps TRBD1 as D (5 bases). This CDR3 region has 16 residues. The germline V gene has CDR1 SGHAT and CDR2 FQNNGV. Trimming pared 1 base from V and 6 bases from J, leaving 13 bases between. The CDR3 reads CASSLGGWGINSPLHF. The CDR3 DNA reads TGTGCCAGCAGCTTAGGGGGTTGGGGCATTAATTCACCCCTCCACTTT.

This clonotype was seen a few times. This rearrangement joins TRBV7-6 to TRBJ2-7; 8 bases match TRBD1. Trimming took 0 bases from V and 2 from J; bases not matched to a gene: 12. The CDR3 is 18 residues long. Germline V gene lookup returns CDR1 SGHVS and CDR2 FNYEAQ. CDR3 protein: CASSLASAGGVGAYEQYF. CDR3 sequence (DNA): TGTGCCAGCAGCTTAGCGTCTGCAGGGGGCGTTGGGGCCTACGAGCAGTACTTC.

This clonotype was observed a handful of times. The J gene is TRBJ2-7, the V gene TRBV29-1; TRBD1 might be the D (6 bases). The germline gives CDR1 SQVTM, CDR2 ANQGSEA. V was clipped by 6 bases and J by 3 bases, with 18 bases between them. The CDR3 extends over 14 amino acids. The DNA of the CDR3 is TGCAGCGTGGCAGGGGCCCGGTACGACTACGAGCAGTACTTC. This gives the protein CSVAGARYDYEQYF.

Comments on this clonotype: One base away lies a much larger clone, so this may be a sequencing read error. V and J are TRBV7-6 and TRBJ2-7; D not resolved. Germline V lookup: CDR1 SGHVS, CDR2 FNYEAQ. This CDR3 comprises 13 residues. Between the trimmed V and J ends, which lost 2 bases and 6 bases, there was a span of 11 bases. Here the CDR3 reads CASSLSTEAEQYF. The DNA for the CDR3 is TGTGCCAGCAGCTTATCCACCGAGGCCGAGCAGTACTTC.